This T cell receptor beta chain stems from a study of blood T cell repertoires in COVID-19. Overall study: The samples span acute and convalescent COVID-19 from the United States, Italy and Spain. T cells, B-cell-depleted T cells, or PBMCs provided the cDNA or gDNA that served as material.

J gave up 2 bases and V 3 bases, and 8 bases lay outside the gene matches. Germline CDR1 DFQATT, CDR2 SNEGSKA (reference sequence). The CDR3 sequence is 16 residues long. Only in-frame clones appear in the TCRdb table, and some are missing; sequencing was by immunoSEQ multiplex PCR. The sample has approximately 54,000 clones, about 86% seen once. This chain uses TRBV20-1 with TRBJ2-3; TRBD2 matches at 10 bases. The clonotype was recovered from a man older than 75 with active COVID-19. The specimen was peripheral blood. CDR3 in amino acids: CSASWPSGRATDTQYF. The CDR3 DNA is TGCAGTGCTAGTTGGCCCAGCGGGAGGGCCACAGATACGCAGTATTTT.